This T cell receptor (beta chain) was identified during a study of blood T cell repertoires in COVID-19 (dated by TCRdb to 2018 to 2021). About the study as a whole: For ImmuneRACE Cohort 3, a participant was defined as recovered based on two consecutive negative NP/OP PCR tests, clearance by a healthcare professional, or resolution of symptoms. Samples from collaborators originated in the United States, Italy and Spain and spanned both the acute and convalescent phases of COVID-19. Samples came from the ongoing ImmuneRACE study (first 160 participants) plus 1,254 subjects from 6 global collaborators. A freely available public database, intended as a resource for researchers studying the immune response to SARS-CoV-2, is where the repertoires were released. Subjects who had been exposed to COVID-19, were actively infected with it, or had recovered from it provided the deeply sampled blood TCRbeta repertoires that made up the dataset. Where available, HLA class I and class II types were taken from metadata supplied by the sample provider and were not determined by assay-based typing. The prospective study material was composed of cDNA or gDNA derived from T cells, B-cell-depleted T cells, or PBMCs. Sample metadata almost always included a de-identified subject ID, COVID-19 status, age in years and sex.

The immunoSEQ Assay, a bias-controlled multiplex PCR, was used to amplify TCRbeta CDR3 regions from genomic DNA. The source study handled its data this way. The number of nucleated cells in each sample was estimated from the amplification of reference gene primers within the assay. To quantify the absolute abundance of each unique TCRbeta CDR3 rearrangement, sequence reads were collapsed and filtered. For each sample, productive Simpson clonality was calculated as the square root of Simpson's diversity index across productive rearrangements. The immuneACCESS repertoire file appears here via TCRdb, limited to in-frame rearrangements. These files lack a portion of the clones; in checked studies, under half of the deficit traces to unresolved V genes, and the cause of the others is not known. V and J calls and clone size come straight from that table; D and trimming were deduced from the DNA. This sample gives 200,000 to 250,000 clones in total; roughly nine tenths of them show up just once. The top ten clonotypes cover 2.5% to 3.5% of the sample.

Worth noting for this clone: No cognate antigen has been identified for it. No much larger clone exists at a distance of one base, and base qualities are not known.

Enrolling through a virtual design, the prospective study's participants ranged in age from about 18 to 100 years and lived across about two dozen United States geographic areas. In the prospective study, participants were assigned to cohorts based on the clinical history participants reported in a screening survey and a study questionnaire. In the prospective study, mobile phlebotomists collected whole blood, serum and a nasopharyngeal or oropharyngeal swab from each participant. Participants in the prospective study had the option to provide additional blood draws and questionnaires over an approximately two-month period. Blood samples from the prospective study were shipped frozen or at room temperature prior to DNA extraction. V drops 4 bases and J drops 0 bases, leaving 6 bases in between. From the cysteine through the phenylalanine, the CDR3 covers 13 amino acids. Of the read, only the CDR3 DNA is kept; its 39 bases are in frame from base 1. Via the germline V gene (reference sequence), CDR1 is SEHNR and CDR2 FQNEAQ.

What the authors observed across the whole study: Clinical and demographic metadata were provided uncurated, with the amount varying by source and participant.

The receptor comes from a woman in her forties or fifties in a cohort exposed to, infected with or recovered from COVID-19 (not recorded which). The sequence links TRBV7-9 to TRBJ1-1, with no D gene named confidently. Sequenced input: PBMCs or T cells enriched from blood (not recorded which). The DNA sequence is given as TGTGCCAGCAGCTACTCCCTGAACACTGAAGCTTTCTTT. This yields the protein CASSYSLNTEAFF.